The clone carrying this T cell receptor (beta chain) was counted between two and nine times. Each CDR3 protein gets one entry after TCRdb re-called the 5' RACE reads with MiXCR. Of just under 650,000 distinct CDR3 sequences listed, about 7% are singletons. This record belongs to a study of identical twins. Germline V CDR1 and CDR2: SEHNR, FQNEAQ (reference sequence). There are 13 residues in the CDR3. The V and J ends lost 2 bases and 5 bases respectively, with 9 bases between them. These data were likewise used in another study, on yellow fever vaccine responses in identical twins.

The chain joins TRBV7-9 to TRBJ1-1; D is uncertain. The clonotype originates from a woman younger than 35 in good health. The sequencing input was PBMCs. The CDR3 DNA reads TGTGCCAGCAGCTTAAGACCGGGAACTGAAGCTTTCTTT. This codes for CASSLRPGTEAFF.